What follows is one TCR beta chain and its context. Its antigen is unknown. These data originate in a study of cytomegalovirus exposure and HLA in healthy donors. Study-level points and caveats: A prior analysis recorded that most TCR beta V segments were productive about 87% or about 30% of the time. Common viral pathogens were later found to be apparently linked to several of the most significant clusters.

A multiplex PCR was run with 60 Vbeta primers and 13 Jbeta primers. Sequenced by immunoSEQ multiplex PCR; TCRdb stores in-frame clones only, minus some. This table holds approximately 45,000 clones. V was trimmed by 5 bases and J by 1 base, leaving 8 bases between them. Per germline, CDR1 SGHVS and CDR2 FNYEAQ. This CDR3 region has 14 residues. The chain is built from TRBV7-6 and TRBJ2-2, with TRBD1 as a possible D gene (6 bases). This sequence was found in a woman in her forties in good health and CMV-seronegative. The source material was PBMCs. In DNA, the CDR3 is TGTGCCAGCAGCCTGACAGGGAACACCGGGGAGCTGTTTTTT. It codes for CASSLTGNTGELFF.